The 20 T cell receptor beta chains given below trace back to one sample, sequenced in a study of graft-versus-host responses after intestinal transplantation. Data came from immunoSEQ multiplex PCR; TCRdb stores just in-frame clones and leaves some out. Here the sample spans about 97,000 clones, 91% being singletons. These receptors' antigens are unknown. The source material was unstimulated CD4+ T cells sorted from spleen or lymph node cells, sampled before transplant. These receptors were taken from a human donor who was the organ donor for an intestinal transplant.

This chain links TRBV19 with TRBJ1-1, with D possibly matching TRBD1 (5 bases). This CDR3 contains 15 residues. The germline V gene has CDR1 LNHDA and CDR2 SQIVND (reference sequence). V was shortened by 6 bases and J by 1 base, with 15 bases between the two germline ends. The CDR3 DNA follows: TGTGCCAGTAGCCAATATGGGGACTGGAACACTGAAGCTTTCTTT. Its protein is CASSQYGDWNTEAFF. Full variable domain (rest looked up from reference TRBV19 and TRBJ1-1): DGGITQSPKYLFRKEGQNVTLSCEQNLNHDAMYWYRQDPGQGLRLIYYSQIVNDFQKGDIAEGYSVSREKKESFPLTVTSAQKNPTAFYLCASSQYGDWNTEAFFGQGTRLTVV.

The gene calls are TRBV5-1 and TRBJ2-5, with 7 nucleotides matching TRBD1. With 0 bases clipped from V and 2 bases from J, the junction kept 4 bases outside the gene matches. Per germline, CDR1 SGHRS and CDR2 YFSETQ. CDR3 length equals 15 residues. CDR3 region: CASSLARGLQETQYF. CDR3 coding DNA: TGCGCCAGCAGCTTGGCAAGGGGGCTTCAAGAGACCCAGTACTTC.

The rearrangement uses TRBV12-5 and TRBJ1-2; TRBD1 aligns across 11 bases. The CDR3 sequence is 17 residues long. V dropped 7 bases and J dropped 1; count of bases not matched to a gene: 11. CDR1 LGHNT and CDR2 FRNRAP come from the germline V gene. This CDR3 reads CASAPRTGGDGNYGYTF. The CDR3 nucleotides read TGTGCTAGTGCCCCTAGGACAGGGGGCGATGGTAACTATGGCTACACCTTC. The whole variable domain, remainder taken from reference TRBV12-5 and TRBJ1-2, is DARVTQTPRHKVTEMGQEVTMRCQPILGHNTVFWYRQTMMQGLELLAYFRNRAPLDDSGMPKDRFSAEMPDATLATLKIQPSEPRDSAVYFCASAPRTGGDGNYGYTFGSGTRLTVV.

This chain uses TRBV28 with TRBJ1-2; D gene ambiguous. Per the germline V gene, CDR1 is MDHEN and CDR2 is SYDVKM. The CDR3 spans 13 residues. Between the trimmed V and J ends, which lost 7 bases and 5 bases, there was a span of 14 bases. The DNA of the CDR3 is TGTGCCAGCACCCTTTGGCGGAGTTATGGCTACACCTTC. Amino acids: CASTLWRSYGYTF.

This chain joins TRBV7-9 and TRBJ1-2; D not certain. The germline V gene has CDR1 SEHNR and CDR2 FQNEAQ (reference sequence). The CDR3 is 12 residues long. V was clipped by 1 base and J by 8 bases, with 8 bases between them. This chain's CDR3 is CASSLDGGGYTF. The CDR3 nucleotides read TGTGCCAGCAGCTTAGATGGAGGCGGCTACACCTTC.

This sequence joins TRBV18 and TRBJ1-3; D unresolved. This CDR3 is built from 17 residues. Trimming removed 3 bases from V and 0 bases from J, with 15 bases in between. Germline CDR1 and CDR2: KGHSH and LQKENI. The CDR3 loop reads CASSPSGGRLSGNTIYF. DNA of the CDR3: TGTGCCAGCTCACCTAGTGGAGGACGGCTCTCTGGAAACACCATATATTTT.

J is TRBJ2-1 and V is TRBV9; possible D gene TRBD1, 6 bases. The germline gives CDR1 SGDLS, CDR2 YYNGEE. V gave up 2 bases and J gave up 2 bases, with 11 bases separating them. This CDR3 is 15 amino acids long. The CDR3 DNA sequence: TGTGCCAGCAGCGTTCACAGGGAACCCTACAATGAGCAGTTCTTC. As protein: CASSVHREPYNEQFF.

This clone was picked up one time. The chain uses TRBV5-6 and TRBJ2-3, with D perhaps matching TRBD2 (5 bases). Germline V gene lookup returns CDR1 SGHDT and CDR2 YYEEEE. The CDR3 length is 15 residues. The germline V and J ends were trimmed by 4 bases and 9 bases, with 21 bases remaining between them. CDR3 protein: CASSLDGRAAHTQYF. The CDR3 bases are TGTGCCAGCAGCCTAGACGGACGAGCGGCACACACGCAGTATTTT.

The CDR3 bases are TGTGCCAGCAGCTTCGGGGGTAAGGGCTACACCTTC. Translated, it gives CASSFGGKGYTF. This sequence joins TRBV7-2 and TRBJ1-2; D might be TRBD1 (5 bases). V was cut by 3 bases and J by 8 bases, with 10 bases left in between. The CDR3 sequence is 12 residues long. Germline V CDR1 and CDR2: SGHTA, FQGNSA. Complete variable domain (other parts from reference TRBV7-2 and TRBJ1-2): GAGVSQSPSNKVTEKGKDVELRCDPISGHTALYWYRQSLGQGLEFLIYFQGNSAPDKSGLPSDRFSAERTGGSVSTLTIQRTQQEDSAVYLCASSFGGKGYTFGSGTRLTVV.

This clone is a singleton in its sample. V gene TRBV30 combines with J gene TRBJ1-1, with D maybe TRBD1 (5 bases). V lost 5 bases to trimming and J lost 0 bases, with 13 bases between them. This CDR3 region has 14 residues. Germline V gene lookup returns CDR1 GTSNPN and CDR2 SVGIG (reference sequence). CDR3 region: CAWCRGGVNTEAFF. The CDR3 bases are TGTGCCTGGTGCCGTGGGGGGGTGAACACTGAAGCTTTCTTT.

The chain recombines TRBV7-3 with TRBJ2-2; TRBD1 matches 8 bases. Per germline, CDR1 SGHTA and CDR2 FQGTGA. Trimming took 6 bases from V and 7 from J; bases not matched to a gene: 7. The length of the CDR3 is 14 residues. The DNA for the CDR3 is TGTGCCAGCAGTACGGACAGGGCGATCGGGGAGCTGTTTTTT. Amino acids: CASSTDRAIGELFF.

DNA of the CDR3: TGTGCCAGCAGCTCCTTTGCGGCGGCCTACGAGCAGTACTTC. It specifies CASSSFAAAYEQYF. The J gene is TRBJ2-7, the V gene TRBV7-9; no clear D. Per the germline V gene, CDR1 is SEHNR and CDR2 is FQNEAQ (reference sequence). With 4 bases removed from V and 2 bases from J, the gap between germline ends came to 12 bases. This CDR3 contains 14 residues.

The sample holds one count of this clone. V usage is TRBV19 and J usage is TRBJ1-1; a weak D match, TRBD1 (5 bases). This CDR3 has 13 amino acids. Germline-derived CDR1 and CDR2 are LNHDA and SQIVND (reference sequence). The V end was cut by 3 bases, the J end by 7 bases, with 12 bases between. CDR3 region: CASSILPGNEAFF. As DNA, the CDR3 is TGTGCCAGTAGTATTCTCCCAGGGAATGAAGCTTTCTTT.

The chain combines TRBV7-8 with TRBJ2-2; D not resolved. Germline V lookup: CDR1 SGHVS, CDR2 FQNEAQ. This CDR3 region has 15 residues. The V end lost 1 base, the J end lost 6 bases, and 12 bases lay between the germline ends. The CDR3 DNA reads as TGTGCCAGCAGCTTAGTAGATCCCCTGTCCGGGGAGCTGTTTTTT. Its translation: CASSLVDPLSGELFF.

The V and J genes are TRBV9 and TRBJ1-1; perhaps TRBD1 as D (5 bases). The CDR3 contains 16 residues. V gave up 0 bases and J gave up 2 bases, with 14 bases separating them. Germline values: CDR1 SGDLS, CDR2 YYNGEE. Written as DNA, the CDR3 is TGTGCCAGCAGCGTAGCGCACGGGGGGGGTAACACTGAAGCTTTCTTT. Translated: CASSVAHGGGNTEAFF.

The chain links TRBV9 to TRBJ2-1; 9 bases are shared with TRBD2. J lost 7 bases, V lost 2 bases, and 13 bases had no gene match. Germline loops: CDR1 SGDLS, CDR2 YYNGEE. The CDR3 has 17 residues. The CDR3 DNA reads TGTGCCAGCAGCGTCGTTTCCAGCGGGGGGAGCCGGAATGAGCAGTTCTTC. Translating it yields CASSVVSSGGSRNEQFF. Full variable domain (outside the CDR3, taken from reference TRBV9 and TRBJ2-1): DSGVTQTPKHLITATGQRVTLRCSPRSGDLSVYWYQQSLDQGLQFLIQYYNGEERAKGNILERFSAQQFPDLHSELNLSSLELGDSALYFCASSVVSSGGSRNEQFFGPGTRLTVL.

J is TRBJ2-1 and V is TRBV4-2, with 11 nucleotides matching TRBD2. The CDR3 covers 18 residues. Germline V gives CDR1 LGHNA, CDR2 YNFKEQ. The ends lost 4 bases at V and 6 bases at J; junction bases unmatched: 14. The CDR3 is CASSPSPIGTSGGNEQFF. DNA for the CDR3: TGTGCCAGCAGCCCGAGCCCGATCGGGACTAGCGGAGGCAATGAGCAGTTCTTC.

The CDR3 DNA sequence: TGCGCCAGCAGCCGGGGACAGGAGAGTGTTGAAGCTTTCTTT. Translating gives CASSRGQESVEAFF. V usage is TRBV4-1 and J usage is TRBJ1-1, with 8 bases that match TRBD1. This CDR3 contains 14 residues. CDR1 and CDR2 from the germline V gene are MGHRA and YSYEKL. Unmatched junction bases numbered 8, after V lost 4 bases and J lost 7 bases.

V gene TRBV28 combines with J gene TRBJ1-6, with 7 bases aligning to TRBD1. The CDR3 runs 17 residues. Germline V lookup: CDR1 MDHEN, CDR2 SYDVKM. Trimming cost V 2 bases and J 6 bases; bases outside gene matches: 10. CDR3 sequence reads: CASSLDGDSRSNSPLHF. As DNA, the CDR3 is TGTGCCAGCAGTTTAGACGGGGACAGTCGGTCTAATTCACCCCTCCACTTT.

This clone was seen just once. The V call is TRBV19, the J call TRBJ1-3; TRBD1 matches at 7 bases. Germline CDR1 LNHDA, CDR2 SQIVND (reference sequence). This CDR3 is 15 amino acids long. V trimming: 5 bases; J trimming: 0 bases; junction bases outside the gene matches: 4. The DNA of the CDR3 is TGTGCCAGTAGTGGACAGGAGTTCTCTGGAAACACCATATATTTT. Amino acids: CASSGQEFSGNTIYF.